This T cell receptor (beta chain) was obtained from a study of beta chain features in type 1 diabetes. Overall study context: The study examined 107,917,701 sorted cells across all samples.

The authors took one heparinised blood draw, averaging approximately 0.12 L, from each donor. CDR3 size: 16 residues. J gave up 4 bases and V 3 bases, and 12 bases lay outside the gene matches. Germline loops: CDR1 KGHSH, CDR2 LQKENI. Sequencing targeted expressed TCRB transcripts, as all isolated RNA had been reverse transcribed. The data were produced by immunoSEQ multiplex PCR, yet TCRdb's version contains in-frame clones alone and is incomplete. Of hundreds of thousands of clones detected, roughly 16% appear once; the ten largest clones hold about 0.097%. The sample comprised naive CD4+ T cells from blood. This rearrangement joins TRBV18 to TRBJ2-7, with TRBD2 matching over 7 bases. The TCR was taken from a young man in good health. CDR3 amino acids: CASSPTGGKIPYEQYF. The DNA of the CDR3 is TGTGCCAGCTCACCCACGGGGGGTAAGATTCCTTACGAGCAGTACTTC.